Presented here are 7 T cell receptor beta chains from one specimen sequenced in a study of T cell responses to AZD1222 COVID-19 vaccine. Sequencing used immunoSEQ multiplex PCR; TCRdb keeps in-frame clones, though not all of them. The table shows around 99,000 clones, with roughly 87% occurring only once. Sequencing was performed on peripheral blood, taken on day 0 of MenACWY control vaccination. The receptors derive from an adult in good health.

The chain is built from TRBV4-3 and TRBJ2-7, with D unresolved. The V and J ends lost 0 bases and 1 base respectively, with 7 bases between them. The germline V gene encodes CDR1 LGHNA and CDR2 YSLEER. This CDR3 spans 14 amino acids. DNA for the CDR3: TGCGCCAGCAGCCAAGACGTCCAATCCTACGAGCAGTACTTC. As protein: CASSQDVQSYEQYF.

The chain combines TRBV6-2 or TRBV6-3 with TRBJ1-5; no clear D gene. The CDR3 contains 15 residues. CDR1 is MNHEY, CDR2 SVGEGT, per germline. The germline V and J ends were trimmed by 4 bases and 1 base, with 11 bases remaining between them. The CDR3 sequence: CASSFGRYSNQPQHF. The CDR3 DNA reads TGTGCCAGCAGTTTTGGTCGGTACAGCAATCAGCCCCAGCATTTT.

A few counts support this clone. This chain connects TRBV7-2 to TRBJ1-1, with 7 bases identical to TRBD1. This CDR3 is built from 12 residues. J lost 8 bases, V lost 5 bases, and 5 bases had no gene match. Germline V CDR1 and CDR2: SGHTA, FQGNSA. The DNA for the CDR3 is TGTGCCAGCAGCATAAACAGGGGCGAAGCTTTCTTT. This gives the protein CASSINRGEAFF.

The chain links TRBV10-3 to TRBJ1-3; perhaps TRBD1 as D (5 bases). The CDR3 totals 14 residues. With 4 bases removed from V and 7 bases from J, the gap between germline ends came to 14 bases. CDR1 and CDR2 from the germline V gene are ENHRY and SYGVKD. CDR3 bases: TGTGCCATCAGTGCGTATGGGGACGGGAACACCATATATTTT. It translates to CAISAYGDGNTIYF.

V usage is TRBV19 and J usage is TRBJ2-5; the D is unclear. This CDR3 has 12 residues. CDR1 is LNHDA, CDR2 SQIVND, per germline (reference sequence). Trimming took 8 bases from V and 2 from J, leaving 9 bases between them. In nucleotides, the CDR3 is TGTGCCAGTGGTCTACCACAAGAGACCCAGTACTTC. This codes for CASGLPQETQYF.

This clone turned up a few times. The V and J genes are TRBV29-1 and TRBJ1-3, with D unclear. With 7 bases removed from V and 4 bases from J, the gap between germline ends came to 8 bases. The germline CDR1 and CDR2 sequences are SQVTM and ANQGSEA. CDR3 size: 11 residues. The CDR3 protein is CSAKGGNTIYF. CDR3 sequence (DNA): TGCAGCGCAAAGGGAGGAAACACCATATATTTT.

The chain combines TRBV25-1 with TRBJ1-1; D remains ambiguous. This CDR3 is 14 amino acids long. With 6 bases removed from V and 3 bases from J, the gap between germline ends came to 14 bases. CDR1 MGHDK and CDR2 SYGVNS come from the germline V gene. CDR3 protein: CASRSTGRDTEAFF. The CDR3 coding sequence is TGTGCCAGCAGATCGACCGGGCGGGACACTGAAGCTTTCTTT. The variable domain in full, completed from reference TRBV25-1 and TRBJ1-1, reads EADIYQTPRYLVIGTGKKITLECSQTMGHDKMYWYQQDPGMELHLIHYSYGVNSTEKGDLSSESTVSRIRTEHFPLTLESARPSHTSQYLCASRSTGRDTEAFFGQGTRLTVV.